Reported below is one T cell receptor (beta chain). Its cognate antigen is unknown. The sample is drawn from a study of post-analysis software for immune sequencing data. The study's findings and limits: In patients, about 5 TRBV segments were more frequent than in controls, with TRBV5-6, TRBV5-1 and TRBV20-1 among them.

TCR beta libraries were prepared from cDNA with unique molecular identifiers. TCRdb recomputed calls from the PCR reads with MiXCR, one row per CDR3 protein. The sample holds roughly 580,000 distinct CDR3 sequences, 44% seen once. The CDR3 loop spans 15 amino acids. The V gene's germline CDR1 is MNHEY and CDR2 SVGAGI. Germline trimming cut 7 bases from V and 9 bases from J; bases unmatched to any gene: 9. Input material: blood. The rearrangement uses TRBV6-5 and TRBJ2-1; 13 bases fit TRBD2. The clonotype comes from a girl aged 10 to 17 with multiple sclerosis. CDR3: CASNQLAGGRREQFF. In DNA, the CDR3 is TGTGCCAGCAACCAACTAGCGGGAGGGCGACGTGAGCAGTTCTTC.